Listed here are 23 T cell receptor beta chains from one sample, sequenced in a study of blood T cells in healthy people across ages. With a J-beta primer mix and a sample-barcoded 5' primer, a second PCR ran about 7 to 12 cycles. TCRdb re-derived calls from the 5' RACE reads in MiXCR, one entry per CDR3 protein. The sample records some 1.8 million distinct CDR3 sequences, about two fifths being singletons. Sample: blood. These receptors were taken from a human donor in good health.

The rearrangement uses TRBV7-9 and TRBJ2-1, with TRBD2 matching 10 bases. This CDR3 is built from 17 residues. V lost 6 bases, J lost 0 bases, and 8 bases stayed unmatched. Germline assignment: CDR1 SEHNR and CDR2 FQNEAQ (reference sequence). This CDR3 reads CASSRDSGGPSYNEQFF. The CDR3 region has the DNA TGTGCCAGCAGTCGCGATAGCGGGGGGCCCTCCTACAATGAGCAGTTCTTC.

The sample holds a few counts of this clonotype. The V and J genes are TRBV9 and TRBJ2-2; TRBD1 might be the D (6 bases). Trimming cost V 2 bases and J 5 bases, with 10 bases left between them. There are 14 residues in the CDR3. In germline, CDR1 is SGDLS, CDR2 YYNGEE. The CDR3 loop is CASSVTQGTGELFF. Written as DNA, the CDR3 is TGTGCCAGCAGCGTCACCCAGGGGACCGGGGAGCTGTTTTTT.

A few counts support this clonotype. The chain uses TRBV27 and TRBJ2-6; D could derive from TRBD1 or TRBD2 (5 bases each). Looked up from germline, CDR1 is MNHEY and CDR2 is SMNVEV (reference sequence). This CDR3 has 15 amino acids. V shed 3 bases and J shed 5 bases, with 11 bases lying between them. The CDR3 region has the DNA TGTGCCAGCAGTTTGTCGGGACGGAGGGCCAACGTCCTGACTTTC. Translated: CASSLSGRRANVLTF.

V gene TRBV28 combines with J gene TRBJ2-1; TRBD1 matches at 7 bases. There are 16 residues in the CDR3. V was pared by 4 bases and J by 2 bases, with 8 bases of the junction left unmatched. CDR1 is MDHEN, CDR2 SYDVKM, per germline. The CDR3 DNA sequence: TGTGCCAGCAGTTCTACAGGGGCGACGACCTACAATGAGCAGTTCTTC. Its protein product is CASSSTGATTYNEQFF.

The chain carries TRBV5-1 and TRBJ2-5; either TRBD1 or TRBD2 may supply D (6 bases each). The CDR3 totals 15 residues. The germline CDR1 and CDR2 sequences are SGHRS and YFSETQ. V lost 1 base and J 3 bases, leaving 13 bases between the germline ends. The CDR3 nucleotides read TGCGCCAGCAGCTTGACGGGGGCGTGGGAAGAGACCCAGTACTTC. Protein product: CASSLTGAWEETQYF. Full variable domain (outside the CDR3, taken from reference TRBV5-1 and TRBJ2-5): KAGVTQTPRYLIKTRGQQVTLSCSPISGHRSVSWYQQTPGQGLQFLFEYFSETQRNKGNFPGRFSGRQFSNSRSEMNVSTLELGDSALYLCASSLTGAWEETQYFGPGTRLLVL.

The V call is TRBV28, the J call TRBJ1-5; D unclear. Looked up from germline, CDR1 is MDHEN and CDR2 is SYDVKM. V dropped 7 bases and J dropped 0 bases, with 13 bases sitting between them. The CDR3 runs to 15 residues. This CDR3 reads CASTPDGLSNQPQHF. CDR3 in DNA: TGTGCCAGCACCCCGGACGGACTTAGCAATCAGCCCCAGCATTTT.

Remarks on this clonotype: One junction end does not reproduce the germline sequence, and a read error may be involved. The CDR3 DNA reads as TGTGTCAGCAGTAAGACTAGCGGGGGTTTCAATGAGCAGTTCTTC. Translated: CVSSKTSGGFNEQFF. This rearrangement joins TRBV12-3 or TRBV12-4 to TRBJ2-1, with 12 bases fitting TRBD2. The CDR3 has 15 residues.

V and J are TRBV15 and TRBJ2-4, with no clear D. The J call is in doubt because the DNA end fits TRBJ2-7 better. Germline CDR1 is LNHNV and CDR2 is YYDKDF (reference sequence). This CDR3 region has 14 residues. The CDR3 nucleotides are TGTGCCACCAGCAGACCAACCCGAAATTACGAGCAGTACTTC. It encodes CATSRPTRNYEQYF.

The chain recombines TRBV19 with TRBJ1-2; 9 bases match TRBD1. V lost 5 bases, J lost 8 bases, and 12 bases stayed unmatched. The CDR3 runs to 15 residues. Germline CDR1 and CDR2: LNHDA and SQIVND (reference sequence). The CDR3, as DNA: TGTGCCAGTAGTCTATACAGGGGGCGCGGCATGGGCTACACCTTC. It codes for CASSLYRGRGMGYTF.

V is TRBV12-3 or TRBV12-4 and J is TRBJ2-1, with 10 positions matching TRBD2. This CDR3 has 18 amino acids. Losses at the gene ends were 3 bases for V and 2 bases for J; bases not matched to a gene: 10. CDR3 residues: CASSFRASGGLTYNEQFF. The DNA for the CDR3 is TGTGCCAGCAGTTTCAGGGCTAGCGGGGGCCTCACCTACAATGAGCAGTTCTTC.

This clonotype was seen a few times. V is TRBV5-1 and J is TRBJ2-4; the D call may be TRBD1 or TRBD2 (6 bases each). CDR3 size: 14 residues. Germline values: CDR1 SGHRS, CDR2 YFSETQ. Trimming pared 3 bases from V and 13 bases from J, leaving 20 bases between. CDR3 in amino acids: CASSSTGALGGQYF. The CDR3 nucleotides read TGCGCCAGCAGCTCTACTGGGGCCCTAGGGGGGCAGTACTTC.

The chain links TRBV20-1 to TRBJ1-6; D remains ambiguous. The CDR3 spans 15 residues. V lost 6 bases to trimming and J lost 7 bases, with 19 bases between them. Looked up from germline, CDR1 is DFQATT and CDR2 is SNEGSKA (reference sequence). The CDR3 here is CSAPSGSKGNSPLHF. The CDR3 coding sequence is TGCAGTGCCCCCAGCGGCAGTAAGGGAAATTCACCCCTCCACTTT.

The J gene is TRBJ2-7, the V gene TRBV4-2, with D perhaps matching TRBD2 (6 bases). The germline gives CDR1 LGHNA, CDR2 YNFKEQ. V was cut by 1 base and J by 1 base, with 14 bases left in between. This CDR3 has 16 amino acids. Written as DNA, the CDR3 is TGTGCCAGCAGCCAAGTTTTGCGGGGCCGATCCTACGAGCAGTACTTC. Translated, it gives CASSQVLRGRSYEQYF.

The V call is TRBV4-3, the J call TRBJ2-7, with D possibly TRBD2 on 6 matching bases. Per the germline V gene, CDR1 is LGHNA and CDR2 is YSLEER. Trimming pared 3 bases from V and 1 base from J, leaving 13 bases between. CDR3 length: 15 residues. The CDR3 region has the DNA TGCGCCAGCAGCCACGGGAGAACAGGTTCCTACGAGCAGTACTTC. This sequence encodes CASSHGRTGSYEQYF.

The rearrangement links TRBV28 to TRBJ1-2; 10 nucleotides match TRBD1. This CDR3 comprises 15 residues. Trimming at V came to 4 bases and at J to 4 bases, leaving 6 bases not matched to a gene. Germline V lookup: CDR1 MDHEN, CDR2 SYDVKM. This CDR3 reads CASSSRTGGFYGYTF. The CDR3 DNA sequence: TGTGCCAGCAGTTCAAGGACAGGGGGATTCTATGGCTACACCTTC.

In its sample, this clonotype was seen a few times. The chain joins TRBV6-5 to TRBJ1-5; a possible D gene is TRBD1 (5 bases). The CDR3 runs to 15 residues. The germline V gene has CDR1 MNHEY and CDR2 SVGAGI. Trimming removed 5 bases from V and 4 bases from J, with 15 bases in between. The CDR3 here is CASSQMGGGNQPQHF. The CDR3 DNA follows: TGTGCCAGCAGTCAAATGGGTGGGGGGAATCAGCCCCAGCATTTT.

CDR3 residues: CASSETSGGTYDEQFF. In DNA form, the CDR3 reads TGCGCCAGCAGCGAGACTAGCGGGGGCACTTACGATGAGCAGTTCTTC. The chain joins TRBV5-1 to TRBJ2-1; 12 bases agree with TRBD2. Looked up from germline, CDR1 is SGHRS and CDR2 is YFSETQ. This CDR3 is built from 16 residues. The V gene end was trimmed by 4 bases and the J gene end by 8 bases; junction bases not matched to a gene: 10.

The CDR3 DNA reads as TGCGCCAGCAGCCAAGTCTTGGGGATCTACGAGCAGTACTTC. Translated, it gives CASSQVLGIYEQYF. The chain carries TRBV4-3 and TRBJ2-5; no firm D call. The end of the DNA is better explained by TRBJ2-7, so the J call may be wrong. Germline V gene data show CDR1 as LGHNA and CDR2 as YSLEER. The CDR3 consists of 14 residues.

The rearrangement links TRBV15 to TRBJ1-1; D is unresolved. Trimming shortened V by 0 bases and J by 8 bases, and 4 bases separated the two germline ends. The germline CDR1 and CDR2 sequences are LNHNV and YYDKDF (reference sequence). The CDR3 runs to 11 residues. The CDR3 bases are TGTGCCACCAGCAGAGATTTCGAAGCTTTCTTT. This translates into CATSRDFEAFF.

The gene calls are TRBV20-1 and TRBJ2-4, with 12 positions matching TRBD1. TRBJ2-7 matches the DNA end more closely, so the J call is doubtful. The CDR3 length is 16 residues. The V gene's germline CDR1 is DFQATT and CDR2 SNEGSKA (reference sequence). The CDR3 spells CSARDLWDRGRAEQYF. CDR3 bases: TGCAGTGCTAGAGACCTATGGGACAGGGGGCGTGCCGAGCAGTACTTC.

This clonotype was counted between two and nine times. The J gene is TRBJ2-1, the V gene TRBV29-1, with 7 nucleotides matching TRBD1. The length of the CDR3 is 12 residues. Germline-derived CDR1 and CDR2 are SQVTM and ANQGSEA. J gave up 13 bases and V 6 bases, and 12 bases lay outside the gene matches. CDR3 loop: CSVTDRVLGQFF. The DNA of the CDR3 is TGCAGCGTAACCGACAGGGTTCTTGGCCAGTTCTTC.

In regard to this clonotype: Being one base from a much bigger clone, this may be a read error. The chain is built from TRBV12-3 or TRBV12-4 and TRBJ2-1, with unresolved D. Trimming stripped 4 bases from V and 12 bases from J, with 13 bases between. The CDR3 loop spans 12 amino acids. The DNA of the CDR3 is TGTGCCAGCAGTTATCGTCCAAGAGGGCAGTTCTTC. Amino acid sequence: CASSYRPRGQFF.

Remarks on this clonotype: A read error may produce the germline difference seen at one junction end. V and J are TRBV20-1 and TRBJ2-1; 13 bases match TRBD2. CDR1 DFQATT and CDR2 SNEGSKA come from the germline V gene (reference sequence). This CDR3 is 16 amino acids long. CDR3 sequence reads: CSARDRTSGGYDEQFF. CDR3 DNA: TGCAGTGCTAGAGACAGGACTAGCGGGGGCTACGATGAGCAGTTCTTC.